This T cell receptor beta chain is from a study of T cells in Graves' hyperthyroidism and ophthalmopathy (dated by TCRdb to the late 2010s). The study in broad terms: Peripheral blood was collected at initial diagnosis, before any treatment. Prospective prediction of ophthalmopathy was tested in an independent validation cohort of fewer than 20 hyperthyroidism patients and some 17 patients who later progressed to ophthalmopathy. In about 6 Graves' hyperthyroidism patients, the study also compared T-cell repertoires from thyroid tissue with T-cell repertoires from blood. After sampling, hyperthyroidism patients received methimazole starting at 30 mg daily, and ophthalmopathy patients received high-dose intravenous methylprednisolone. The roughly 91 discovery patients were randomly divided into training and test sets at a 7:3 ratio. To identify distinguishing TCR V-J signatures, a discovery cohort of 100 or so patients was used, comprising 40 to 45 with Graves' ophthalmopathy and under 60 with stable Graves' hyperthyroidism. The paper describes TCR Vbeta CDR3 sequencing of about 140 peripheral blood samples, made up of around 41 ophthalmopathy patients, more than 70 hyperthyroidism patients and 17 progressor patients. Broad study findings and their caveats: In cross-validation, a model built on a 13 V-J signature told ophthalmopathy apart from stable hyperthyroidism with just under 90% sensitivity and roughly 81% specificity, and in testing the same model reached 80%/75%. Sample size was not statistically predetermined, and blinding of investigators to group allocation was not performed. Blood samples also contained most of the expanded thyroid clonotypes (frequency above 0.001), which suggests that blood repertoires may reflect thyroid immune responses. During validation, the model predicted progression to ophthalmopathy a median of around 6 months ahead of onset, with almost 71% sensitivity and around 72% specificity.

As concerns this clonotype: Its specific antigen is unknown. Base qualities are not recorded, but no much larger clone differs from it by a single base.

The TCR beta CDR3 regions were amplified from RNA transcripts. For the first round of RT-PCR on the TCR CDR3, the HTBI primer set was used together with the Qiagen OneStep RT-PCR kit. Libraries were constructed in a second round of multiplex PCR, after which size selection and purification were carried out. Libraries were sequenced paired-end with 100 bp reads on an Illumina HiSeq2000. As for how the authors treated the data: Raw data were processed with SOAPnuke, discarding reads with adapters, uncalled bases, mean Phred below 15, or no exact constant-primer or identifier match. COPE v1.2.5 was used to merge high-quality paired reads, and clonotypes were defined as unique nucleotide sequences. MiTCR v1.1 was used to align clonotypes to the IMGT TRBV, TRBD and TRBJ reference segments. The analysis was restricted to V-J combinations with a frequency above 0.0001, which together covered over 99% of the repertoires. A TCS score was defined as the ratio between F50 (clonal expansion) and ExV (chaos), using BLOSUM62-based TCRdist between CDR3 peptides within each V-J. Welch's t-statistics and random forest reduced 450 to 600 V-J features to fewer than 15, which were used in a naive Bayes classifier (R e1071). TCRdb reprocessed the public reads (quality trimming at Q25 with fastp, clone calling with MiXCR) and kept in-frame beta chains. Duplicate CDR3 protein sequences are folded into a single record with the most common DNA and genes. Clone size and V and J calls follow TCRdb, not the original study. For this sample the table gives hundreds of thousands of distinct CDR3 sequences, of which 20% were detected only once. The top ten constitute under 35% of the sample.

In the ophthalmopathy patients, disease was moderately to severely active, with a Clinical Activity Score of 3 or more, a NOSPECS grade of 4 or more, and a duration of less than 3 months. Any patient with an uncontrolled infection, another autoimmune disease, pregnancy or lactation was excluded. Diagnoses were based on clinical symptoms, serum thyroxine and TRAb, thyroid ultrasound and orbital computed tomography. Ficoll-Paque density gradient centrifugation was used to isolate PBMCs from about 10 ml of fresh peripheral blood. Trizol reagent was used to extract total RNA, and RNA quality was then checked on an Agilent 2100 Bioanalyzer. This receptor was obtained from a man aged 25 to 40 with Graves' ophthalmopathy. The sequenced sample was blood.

The nucleotide sequence is given as TGTGCCAGCCTAGCGGGTCCCACCGGGGAGCTGTTTTTT. It translates as CASLAGPTGELFF. The V and J segments used are TRBV28 and TRBJ2-2; TRBD2 matches 8 bases in the middle. The CDR3 spans 13 residues, from the cysteine through the phenylalanine. The only DNA kept is the CDR3, 39 bases in frame from the first base. Trimming leaves V shorter by 8 bases and J shorter by 4 bases, with the junction holding 3 bases beyond the gene matches. Per the germline V gene, MDHEN is the CDR1 and SYDVKM is the CDR2. Beyond the CDR3, the reference TRBV28 and TRBJ2-2 genes provide the residues; the full variable domain reads: DVKVTQSSRYLVKRTGEKVFLECVQDMDHENMFWYRQDPGLGLRLIYFSYDVKMKEKGDIPEGYSVSREKKERFSLILESASTNQTSMYLCASLAGPTGELFFGEGSRLTVL.